A single sample gave rise to the 32 T cell receptor beta chains below, sequenced in a study of Ad26.COV2.S vaccination and SARS-CoV-2 variants. The treatment is: around 19 received Ad26.COV2.S at low or high dose, single or two shots; about 5 received placebo; per-sample allocation not given. The study sampled participants on day 63 after the first vaccine or placebo injection. Profiled with immunoSEQ multiplex PCR; TCRdb holds only in-frame clones, not every one. Here the sample spans around 300,000 clones, approximately 86% being singletons. Sequenced here: peripheral blood, sampled in a trial of Ad26.COV2.S vaccine versus placebo. The receptor source for this set is a person between 18 and 60 years old who received the Ad26.COV2.S COVID-19 vaccine or a placebo.

This sequence joins TRBV25-1 and TRBJ1-1; D possibly corresponds to TRBD1 (5 bases). Germline CDR1 MGHDK, CDR2 SYGVNS. Trimming left V 4 bases short and J 5 bases short, with 17 bases between. There are 15 residues in the CDR3. The CDR3 nucleotides are TGTGCCAGCAGTGCCCCGACGGGGCCCCTGACTGAAGCTTTCTTT. It specifies CASSAPTGPLTEAFF.

V and J are TRBV7-9 and TRBJ2-1; D is uncertain. V lost 5 bases and J lost 10, with 9 bases in between. Per the germline V gene, CDR1 is SEHNR and CDR2 is FQNEAQ (reference sequence). This CDR3 has 11 residues. CDR3 bases: TGTGCCAGCAGCCCCGGCGCAGAGCAGTTCTTC. This sequence encodes CASSPGAEQFF.

Note on this clone: One end of the junction varies from germline; a read error may be responsible. Within the sample, other DNA sequences also encode this same CDR3. This chain joins TRBV27 and TRBJ1-2; D call uncertain. The germline gives CDR1 MNHEY, CDR2 SMNVEV (reference sequence). The CDR3 is 13 amino acids. The CDR3: CASSLSSAYGYTF. CDR3 DNA sequence: TGTGCCAGCAGCTTATCTTCAGCATATGGCTACACCTTC.

The J gene is TRBJ1-1, the V gene TRBV6-5, with D uncertain. This CDR3 has 14 residues. The V end lost 6 bases, the J end lost 1 base, and 12 bases lay between the germline ends. CDR1 and CDR2 (germline): MNHEY, SVGAGI. The CDR3 region is CASSPPRRNTEAFF. CDR3 DNA sequence: TGTGCCAGCAGCCCCCCAAGGAGGAACACTGAAGCTTTCTTT.

This chain connects TRBV6-6 to TRBJ2-7; perhaps D is TRBD1 or TRBD2 (5 bases each). The V gene lost 6 bases and the J gene lost 3 bases, with 18 bases spanning the gap. The CDR3 contains 15 residues. CDR1 is MNHNY, CDR2 SVGAGI, per germline (reference sequence). For the CDR3, the DNA is TGTGCCAGCAGAAGCGAGGGGCGGCCCATCTACGAGCAGTACTTC. Residues: CASRSEGRPIYEQYF.

V and J are TRBV4-1 and TRBJ1-1, with TRBD1 identical over 7 bases. This CDR3 contains 15 residues. V lost 4 bases to trimming and J lost 0 bases; unmatched junction nucleotides: 5. Per germline, CDR1 MGHRA and CDR2 YSYEKL. Written as DNA, the CDR3 is TGCGCCAGCAGCCTTCAGGGGGAAGTGAACACTGAAGCTTTCTTT. Protein sequence: CASSLQGEVNTEAFF.

This clone turned up a few times. V and J are TRBV24-1 and TRBJ2-6; tentatively, D is TRBD1 (5 bases). Trimming removed 7 bases from V and 0 bases from J, with 12 bases in between. The germline V gene encodes CDR1 KGHDR and CDR2 SFDVKD. This CDR3 has 16 amino acids. CDR3 coding DNA: TGTGCCACCAGCCCGACAGAGAACTCTGGGGCCAACGTCCTGACTTTC. It specifies CATSPTENSGANVLTF.

This clone was detected only once. J is TRBJ2-3 and V is TRBV13; perhaps D is TRBD1 or TRBD2 (6 bases each). The CDR3 spans 15 residues. Trimming cost V 5 bases and J 2 bases, with 14 bases left between them. CDR1 PRHDT and CDR2 FYEKMQ come from the germline V gene (reference sequence). The CDR3 nucleotides read TGTGCCAGCAGCGCGACGGGGGCAATCACAGATACGCAGTATTTT. Amino acids: CASSATGAITDTQYF. The full variable domain, completed using reference TRBV13 and TRBJ2-3, is AAGVIQSPRHLIKEKRETATLKCYPIPRHDTVYWYQQGPGQDPQFLISFYEKMQSDKGSIPDRFSAQQFSDYHSELNMSSLELGDSALYFCASSATGAITDTQYFGPGTRLTVL.

The J gene is TRBJ2-2, the V gene TRBV7-9, with D tentatively TRBD1 (7 bases). The ends were cut back, 5 bases at V and 6 bases at J, with 10 bases in the middle. The length of the CDR3 is 13 residues. Per germline, CDR1 SEHNR and CDR2 FQNEAQ (reference sequence). CDR3 sequence reads: CASSAGQSGELFF. CDR3 coding DNA: TGTGCCAGCAGCGCGGGACAGTCCGGGGAGCTGTTTTTT.

V gene TRBV28 combines with J gene TRBJ1-3; 7 nucleotides match TRBD1. The CDR3 contains 16 residues. Per germline, CDR1 MDHEN and CDR2 SYDVKM. V trimming: 6 bases; J trimming: 2 bases; junction bases outside the gene matches: 10. Here the CDR3 DNA reads TGTGCCAGCAGACACTTAGACAGGGAGGCTGGAAACACCATATATTTT. It codes for CASRHLDREAGNTIYF.

This chain joins TRBV5-1 and TRBJ1-4, with D unclear. Germline CDR1 is SGHRS and CDR2 is YFSETQ. V shed 1 base and J shed 3 bases, with 13 bases lying between them. This CDR3 comprises 16 residues. The CDR3 sequence: CASSLRPEAANEKLFF. For the CDR3, the DNA is TGCGCCAGCAGCTTGCGGCCAGAAGCGGCTAATGAAAAACTGTTTTTT.

The chain uses TRBV5-4 and TRBJ2-1; the match to TRBD1 covers 9 bases. Germline-derived CDR1 and CDR2 are SGHNT and YYREEE (reference sequence). Trimming took 3 bases from V and 6 from J; bases not matched to a gene: 7. The CDR3 is made up of 15 amino acids. This CDR3 is CASSSGTGMANEQFF. CDR3 nucleotide sequence: TGTGCCAGCAGCTCCGGGACAGGGATGGCCAATGAGCAGTTCTTC.

The rearrangement uses TRBV9 and TRBJ1-1; 9 bases match TRBD1. Looked up from germline, CDR1 is SGDLS and CDR2 is YYNGEE. The V and J ends lost 4 bases and 10 bases, in that order; junction bases with no gene match: 5. The CDR3 length is 12 residues. The CDR3 sequence: CASSTDRGSAFF. Written as DNA, the CDR3 is TGTGCCAGCAGCACGGACAGGGGCTCAGCTTTCTTT.

V and J are TRBV19 and TRBJ2-6; 7 positions match TRBD1. The V and J ends lost 9 bases and 0 bases, in that order; junction bases with no gene match: 17. The CDR3 sequence is 19 residues long. CDR1 and CDR2 (germline): LNHDA, SQIVND (reference sequence). DNA of the CDR3: TGTGCCAGCAGCCCGCGCTCCGGACAGGCCGGCTCTGGGGCCAACGTCCTGACTTTC. Translated: CASSPRSGQAGSGANVLTF.

This clone has more than one count but fewer than ten. The identical CDR3 is also encoded by other nucleotide sequences in the sample. The rearrangement uses TRBV9 and TRBJ2-5; D might be TRBD1 or TRBD2, each matching 6 bases. Per the germline V gene, CDR1 is SGDLS and CDR2 is YYNGEE. The ends were cut back, 7 bases at V and 5 bases at J, with 12 bases in the middle. This CDR3 has 12 residues. The CDR3 sequence is CASSRGGETQYF. CDR3 sequence (DNA): TGTGCCAGCTCTCGAGGGGGGGAGACCCAGTACTTC.

The chain links TRBV3-1 (or the pseudogene TRBV3-2) to TRBJ2-7; 7 bases fit TRBD1. The CDR3 covers 19 residues. The V gene end was trimmed by 3 bases and the J gene end by 0 bases; junction bases not matched to a gene: 17. Per the germline V gene, CDR1 is LGHDT and CDR2 is YNNKEL (reference sequence). The CDR3 protein is CASSQSLRGTDSPSYEQYF. CDR3 nucleotide sequence: TGTGCCAGCAGCCAGTCCCTCAGGGGGACGGATTCCCCCTCCTACGAGCAGTACTTC.

This clone is a singleton in its sample. The genes are TRBV13 and TRBJ2-1; 7 positions match TRBD2. CDR3 length equals 16 residues. From germline, CDR1 is PRHDT and CDR2 FYEKMQ (reference sequence). The ends lost 5 bases at V and 4 bases at J; junction bases unmatched: 11. Here the CDR3 DNA reads TGTGCCAGCAGCACCCGAGCCGGGGGGATTTACAATGAGCAGTTCTTC. This codes for CASSTRAGGIYNEQFF.

The chain joins TRBV7-3 to TRBJ2-3; 8 bases are shared with TRBD1. This CDR3 is 14 amino acids long. V shed 4 bases and J 6 bases; nucleotides not matched to a gene: 6. CDR1 and CDR2 from the germline V gene are SGHTA and FQGTGA. CDR3 DNA sequence: TGTGCCAGCAGCTGGGGGACAGGACAGGATACGCAGTATTTT. This gives the protein CASSWGTGQDTQYF.

The chain links TRBV7-2 to TRBJ1-6; D is perhaps TRBD1 (6 bases). The CDR3 extends over 15 amino acids. Trimming left V 1 base short and J 9 bases short, with 13 bases between. Germline V gene lookup returns CDR1 SGHTA and CDR2 FQGNSA. CDR3 in DNA: TGTGCCAGCAGCTTAGTCCCACAGGGAGGTTCACCCCTCCACTTT. Translated, it gives CASSLVPQGGSPLHF.

The chain is built from TRBV6-1 and TRBJ1-5; no reliable D call. Trimming shortened V by 1 base and J by 11 bases, and 9 bases separated the two germline ends. This CDR3 has 12 amino acids. Germline values: CDR1 MNHNS, CDR2 SASEGT. As DNA, the CDR3 is TGTGCCAGCAGTGAAGGTAGGAGAGCCCAGCATTTT. This sequence encodes CASSEGRRAQHF.

The chain has TRBV5-4 and TRBJ2-5; possibly TRBD2 for D (6 bases). The germline CDR1 and CDR2 sequences are SGHNT and YYREEE (reference sequence). The CDR3 runs 13 residues. V was shortened by 3 bases and J by 2 bases, with 8 bases between the two germline ends. Written as DNA, the CDR3 is TGTGCCAGCAGCTATAGCGGACAAGAGACCCAGTACTTC. Translation: CASSYSGQETQYF.

V gene TRBV6-4 combines with J gene TRBJ2-3; D not certain. Trimming removed 0 bases from V and 4 bases from J, with 2 bases in between. CDR1 MRHNA and CDR2 SNTAGT come from the germline V gene. CDR3 size: 12 residues. The DNA of the CDR3 is TGTGCCAGCAGTGACTCAGCAGATACGCAGTATTTT. Translating gives CASSDSADTQYF.

J is TRBJ1-3 and V is TRBV18; maybe TRBD1 (6 bases). Germline CDR1 KGHSH, CDR2 LQKENI. This CDR3 has 16 amino acids. V lost 3 bases and J lost 4, with 16 bases in between. The chain's CDR3 is CASSPAAGVQGNTIYF. The DNA for the CDR3 is TGTGCCAGCTCACCGGCGGCAGGGGTGCAAGGAAACACCATATATTTT.

The chain joins TRBV27 to TRBJ2-2; 8 bases are shared with TRBD1. After removal of 6 bases from V and 5 bases from J, the junction contained 5 bases not matched to a gene. The CDR3 contains 14 residues. Germline-derived CDR1 and CDR2 are MNHEY and SMNVEV (reference sequence). CDR3 sequence reads: CASRMGQVTGELFF. Written as DNA, the CDR3 is TGTGCCAGCAGAATGGGACAGGTTACCGGGGAGCTGTTTTTT.

The chain links TRBV4-2 to TRBJ1-4, with 8 bases identical to TRBD1. CDR3 length: 15 amino acids. The J segment lost 8 bases and the V segment lost 0 bases, leaving 5 bases of the junction unmatched. Looked up from germline, CDR1 is LGHNA and CDR2 is YNFKEQ. CDR3 sequence reads: CASSQDQGAEEKLFF. The CDR3 DNA is TGTGCCAGCAGCCAAGATCAGGGGGCAGAAGAAAAACTGTTTTTT.

The V gene is TRBV30, the J gene TRBJ1-2; a possible D gene is TRBD1 (6 bases). Germline V CDR1 and CDR2: GTSNPN, SVGIG (reference sequence). The CDR3 loop spans 13 amino acids. Trimming stripped 7 bases from V and 4 bases from J, with 16 bases between. CDR3 region: CAYTTTGSYGYTF. The CDR3 DNA reads as TGTGCCTATACGACGACAGGAAGCTATGGCTACACCTTC.

A few counts support this clone. The CDR3 nucleotides are TGTGCCAGTAGAAGAGGGGTTAGCACAGATACGCAGTATTTT. Amino acid sequence: CASRRGVSTDTQYF. The genes are TRBV19 and TRBJ2-3; possibly TRBD1 or TRBD2 for D (5 bases each). The V gene lost 6 bases and the J gene lost 0 bases, with 10 bases spanning the gap. Germline CDR1 is LNHDA and CDR2 is SQIVND (reference sequence). The CDR3 loop spans 14 amino acids. Using reference TRBV19 and TRBJ2-3 for the parts outside the CDR3, the full variable domain is DGGITQSPKYLFRKEGQNVTLSCEQNLNHDAMYWYRQDPGQGLRLIYYSQIVNDFQKGDIAEGYSVSREKKESFPLTVTSAQKNPTAFYLCASRRGVSTDTQYFGPGTRLTVL.

This clone was recorded a few times. V is TRBV5-4 and J is TRBJ1-5; possibly TRBD1 for D (5 bases). V was cut by 4 bases and J by 7 bases, with 12 bases left in between. The CDR3 loop spans 13 amino acids. Germline CDR1 is SGHNT and CDR2 is YYREEE (reference sequence). CDR3 protein: CASSPGSEQPQHF. In nucleotides, the CDR3 is TGTGCCAGCAGCCCAGGGTCGGAACAGCCCCAGCATTTT.

This clone was recorded only once. This chain connects TRBV6-7 to TRBJ1-3; D is ambiguous. TRBV6-7 is treated as an ORF (open reading frame) with a function not yet certain. Trimming took 6 bases from V and 0 from J, leaving 9 bases between them. CDR3 size: 14 residues. The CDR3 loop is CASRLTLSGNTIYF. The CDR3 DNA reads as TGTGCCAGCAGGCTGACACTCTCTGGAAACACCATATATTTT.

J is TRBJ2-7 and V is TRBV7-2; a possible D gene is TRBD2 (6 bases). Trimming took 2 bases from V and 0 from J, leaving 11 bases between them. The CDR3 contains 15 residues. The germline gives CDR1 SGHTA, CDR2 FQGNSA. The CDR3 DNA is TGTGCCAGCAGCTTATCGGGGAGGAGCTCCTACGAGCAGTACTTC. Translated: CASSLSGRSSYEQYF.

This chain joins TRBV7-2 and TRBJ2-3, with 8 bases fitting TRBD2. Germline values: CDR1 SGHTA, CDR2 FQGNSA. This CDR3 spans 17 amino acids. With 5 bases clipped from V and 2 bases from J, the junction kept 12 bases outside the gene matches. CDR3 coding DNA: TGTGCCAGCAGCCAAAATCGCGGGGGGAAATACACAGATACGCAGTATTTT. Translation: CASSQNRGGKYTDTQYF.

V is TRBV19 and J is TRBJ2-1; TRBD2 aligns across 8 bases. The germline gives CDR1 LNHDA, CDR2 SQIVND (reference sequence). This CDR3 contains 15 residues. V dropped 5 bases and J dropped 3; count of bases not matched to a gene: 6. As DNA, the CDR3 is TGTGCCAGTAGTCTGCGGACTAGCAGCTACAATGAGCAGTTCTTC. Translated, it gives CASSLRTSSYNEQFF. The full variable domain, in which reference TRBV19 and TRBJ2-1 provide the parts outside the CDR3, is DGGITQSPKYLFRKEGQNVTLSCEQNLNHDAMYWYRQDPGQGLRLIYYSQIVNDFQKGDIAEGYSVSREKKESFPLTVTSAQKNPTAFYLCASSLRTSSYNEQFFGPGTRLTVL.